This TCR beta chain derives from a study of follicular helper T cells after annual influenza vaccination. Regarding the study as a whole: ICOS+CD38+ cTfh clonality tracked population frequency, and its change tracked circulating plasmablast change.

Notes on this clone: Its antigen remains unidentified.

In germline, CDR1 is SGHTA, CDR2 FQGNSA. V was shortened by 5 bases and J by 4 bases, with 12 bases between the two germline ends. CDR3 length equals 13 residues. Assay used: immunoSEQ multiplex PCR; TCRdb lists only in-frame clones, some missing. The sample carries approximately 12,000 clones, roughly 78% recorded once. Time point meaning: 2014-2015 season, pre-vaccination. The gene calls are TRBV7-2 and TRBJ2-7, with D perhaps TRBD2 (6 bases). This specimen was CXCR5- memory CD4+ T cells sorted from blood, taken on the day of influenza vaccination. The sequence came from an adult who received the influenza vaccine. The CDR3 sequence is CASSPGTGYEQYF. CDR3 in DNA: TGTGCCAGCAGCCCTGGGACTGGATACGAGCAGTACTTC.